The rows below give T cell receptor beta chains drawn from one sample of a study of T cell responses to AZD1222 COVID-19 vaccine. Data came from immunoSEQ multiplex PCR; TCRdb stores just in-frame clones and leaves some out. The sample includes approximately 140,000 clones, approximately 78% seen only once; the top ten take around 4.1%. The specimen comprised peripheral blood, sampled on day 0 of MenACWY control vaccination. The receptors shown here come from an adult in good health. Each CDR3 is given with its conserved first and last residue. The order of the fields is CDR3 protein, CDR3 DNA, V gene, D gene, clone size, J gene. D genes are given only for firm matches. Not all rows give a size; the values are once, few, many and, for expanded clones, a class.

CDR3aa: CASRKGQGGAVNEKLFF; CDR3nt: TGTGCCAGCAGAAAGGGACAGGGAGGTGCGGTGAATGAAAAACTGTTTTTT; v_gene: TRBV2; d_gene: TRBD1; abundance: once; j_gene: TRBJ1-4
CDR3aa: CASSFSGYSNQPQHF; CDR3nt: TGTGCCAGCAGTTTTTCCGGATATAGCAATCAGCCCCAGCATTTT; v_gene: TRBV28; d_gene: -; abundance: -; j_gene: TRBJ1-5
CDR3aa: CASSLGGWGSPLHF; CDR3nt: TGTGCCAGCAGCCTCGGGGGGTGGGGTTCACCCCTCCACTTT; v_gene: TRBV11-1; d_gene: -; abundance: -; j_gene: TRBJ1-6
CDR3aa: CASSFGVPRQGAANEQFF; CDR3nt: TGTGCCAGCAGTTTTGGGGTGCCGAGACAGGGGGCAGCAAATGAGCAGTTCTTC; v_gene: TRBV27; d_gene: TRBD1; abundance: few; j_gene: TRBJ2-1
CDR3aa: CVIGTGTTGELFF; CDR3nt: TGTGTCATAGGGACAGGTACCACCGGGGAGCTGTTTTTT; v_gene: TRBV28; d_gene: TRBD1; abundance: -; j_gene: TRBJ2-2
CDR3aa: CASTYRQGLNSPLHF; CDR3nt: TGTGCCAGCACCTATAGACAGGGCCTCAATTCACCCCTCCACTTT; v_gene: TRBV2; d_gene: TRBD1; abundance: -; j_gene: TRBJ1-6
CDR3aa: CASSPRGDISYEQYF; CDR3nt: TGTGCCAGCAGCCCCAGGGGGGACATCTCCTACGAGCAGTACTTC; v_gene: TRBV11-2; d_gene: -; abundance: -; j_gene: TRBJ2-7
CDR3aa: CASSPDWRNEQFF; CDR3nt: TGTGCCAGCAGCCCGGACTGGAGGAATGAGCAGTTCTTC; v_gene: TRBV11-2; d_gene: -; abundance: -; j_gene: TRBJ2-1
CDR3aa: CASRYDYEQYF; CDR3nt: TGCGCCAGCAGATACGACTACGAGCAGTACTTC; v_gene: TRBV5-1; d_gene: -; abundance: -; j_gene: TRBJ2-7
CDR3aa: CASSLARGRGAFF; CDR3nt: TGTGCCAGCAGCTTGGCCCGGGGAAGGGGAGCTTTCTTT; v_gene: TRBV5-5; d_gene: -; abundance: once; j_gene: TRBJ1-1
CDR3aa: CASSSPTSTVGNTIYF; CDR3nt: TGTGCCAGCAGTTCTCCCACCTCGACGGTTGGAAACACCATATATTTT; v_gene: TRBV6-2/TRBV6-3; d_gene: -; abundance: few; j_gene: TRBJ1-3
CDR3aa: CATYGGKETQYF; CDR3nt: TGTGCCACCTATGGGGGGAAAGAGACCCAGTACTTC; v_gene: TRBV10-3; d_gene: -; abundance: -; j_gene: TRBJ2-5
CDR3aa: CASSSQGYEQYF; CDR3nt: TGTGCCAGTAGTAGCCAGGGCTACGAGCAGTACTTC; v_gene: TRBV19; d_gene: -; abundance: -; j_gene: TRBJ2-7
CDR3aa: CASSIGRATPSTDTQYF; CDR3nt: TGTGCCAGTAGTATCGGCAGGGCGACCCCTAGCACAGATACGCAGTATTTT; v_gene: TRBV19; d_gene: -; abundance: -; j_gene: TRBJ2-3
CDR3aa: CASSQENLAGSYNEQFF; CDR3nt: TGTGCCAGCAGCCAAGAGAACCTAGCGGGTTCCTACAATGAGCAGTTCTTC; v_gene: TRBV4-2; d_gene: TRBD2; abundance: -; j_gene: TRBJ2-1